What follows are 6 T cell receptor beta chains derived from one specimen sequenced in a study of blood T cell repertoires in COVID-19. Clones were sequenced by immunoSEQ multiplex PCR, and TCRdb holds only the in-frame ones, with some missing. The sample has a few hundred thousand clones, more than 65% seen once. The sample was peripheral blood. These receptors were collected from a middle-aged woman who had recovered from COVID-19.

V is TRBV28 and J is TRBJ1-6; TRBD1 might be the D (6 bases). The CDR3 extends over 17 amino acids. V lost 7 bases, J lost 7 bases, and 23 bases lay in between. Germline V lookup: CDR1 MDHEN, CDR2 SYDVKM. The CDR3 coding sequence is TGTGCCAGCACCCTAAGGGGCCAGGACAGTACCAATTCACCCCTCCACTTT. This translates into CASTLRGQDSTNSPLHF.

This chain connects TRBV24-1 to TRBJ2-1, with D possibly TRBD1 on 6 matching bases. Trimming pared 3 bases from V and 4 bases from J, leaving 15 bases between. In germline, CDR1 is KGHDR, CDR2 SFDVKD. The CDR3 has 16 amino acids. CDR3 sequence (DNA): TGTGCCACCAGTGATAGACAGGCTAGGGGGTACAATGAGCAGTTCTTC. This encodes CATSDRQARGYNEQFF.

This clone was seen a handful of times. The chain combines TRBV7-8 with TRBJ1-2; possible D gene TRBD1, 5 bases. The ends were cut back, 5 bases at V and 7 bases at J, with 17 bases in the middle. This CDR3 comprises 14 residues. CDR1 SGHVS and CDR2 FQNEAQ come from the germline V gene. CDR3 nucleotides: TGTGCCAGCAGCCCGTTACGCGGGGGAGGTGGCTACACCTTC. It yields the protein CASSPLRGGGGYTF.

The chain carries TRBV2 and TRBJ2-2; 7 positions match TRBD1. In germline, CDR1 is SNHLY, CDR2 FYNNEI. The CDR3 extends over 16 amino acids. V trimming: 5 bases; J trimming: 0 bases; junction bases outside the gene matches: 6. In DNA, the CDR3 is TGTGCCAGCAGTTATCAGGGGACAGCGAACACCGGGGAGCTGTTTTTT. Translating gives CASSYQGTANTGELFF.

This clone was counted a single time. The CDR3 here is CASSLGQTQYF. The DNA for the CDR3 is TGTGCCAGCAGTCTGGGACAGACACAGTACTTC. The V and J genes are TRBV3-1 (or the pseudogene TRBV3-2) and TRBJ2-4, with TRBD1 matching over 7 bases. Germline CDR1 reads LGHDT; CDR2 reads YNNKEL (reference sequence). The CDR3 is made up of 11 amino acids. The ends lost 6 bases at V and 13 bases at J; junction bases unmatched: 6.

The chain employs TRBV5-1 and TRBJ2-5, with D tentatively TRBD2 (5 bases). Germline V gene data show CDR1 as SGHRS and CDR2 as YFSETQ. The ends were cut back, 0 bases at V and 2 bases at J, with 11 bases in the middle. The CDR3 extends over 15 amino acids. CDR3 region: CASSLAAGPQETQYF. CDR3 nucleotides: TGCGCCAGCAGCTTGGCCGCGGGCCCACAAGAGACCCAGTACTTC.